This entry concerns a single T cell receptor beta chain. The data stem from a study of blood T cell repertoires in COVID-19. Per germline, CDR1 WNHNN and CDR2 SYGVQD (reference sequence). This CDR3 has 19 amino acids. J gave up 2 bases and V 3 bases, and 13 bases lay outside the gene matches. Authors' analysis steps: How many nucleated cells were present was estimated from reference gene primer amplification. Libraries were prepared by immunoSEQ multiplex PCR; TCRdb keeps only in-frame clonotypes and omits some of them. That table supplies the V and J calls and clone size; D and trimming were determined from the DNA. Of approximately 50,000 clones in the sample, over 80% are singletons; the top ten hold around 7.2%.

This clonotype was obtained from a man in his 70s with active COVID-19. The rearrangement uses TRBV10-1 and TRBJ1-5; 10 positions match TRBD1. The sequenced material came from peripheral blood. The CDR3 nucleotides are TGCGCCAGCAGTGACATGAGACAGGGGGCTCCCCTGGGCAATCAGCCCCAGCATTTT. As protein: CASSDMRQGAPLGNQPQHF.